Reported below is one T cell receptor beta chain. Its antigen is unknown. No qualities accompany the bases; no much larger clone lies one base away. This record comes from a study of OX40 agonist ivuxolimab in advanced cancers. Context from the whole study: Ivuxolimab was an agonistic, fully human IgG2 monoclonal antibody directed against OX40 (CD134), a costimulatory receptor. The monotherapy dose-escalation portion (N ≈ 57 patients) of the phase I ivuxolimab trial is reported in the paper. Partial responses were achieved by three dose-escalation patients, of whom one had hepatocellular carcinoma and two had cutaneous melanoma. In the dose-escalation cohort, around four fifths of patients were male, and the mean age was around 65 years with a range of about 20 to 80. Of the roughly 51 patients in dose escalation, about 20 had hepatocellular carcinoma, roughly 15 had melanoma, 9 had renal cell carcinoma and 9 had head and neck cancer. Intravenous ivuxolimab was administered to patients every 2 weeks at six dose levels: 0.01, 0.1, 0.3, 1.5, 3 and 10 mg/kg. Peripheral TCRbeta sequencing was intended to test whether TCR sequence diversity was altered and clonal T-cell expansion was caused by ivuxolimab. Patients were allowed to have had prior anti-PD-1, anti-PD-L1 or anti-CTLA-4 therapy, and around 41% of the dose-escalation patients had previously received checkpoint inhibitors.

Genomic DNA was isolated from the sorted cells so that the TCRbeta CDR3 region could be sequenced. The immunoSEQ Assay was used for sequencing of TCRbeta CDR3 regions. TCRdb took this table from immuneACCESS and kept in-frame rearrangements with V and J called. Such tables lack part of the clones; where checked against another copy, unresolved V genes explain under half of the gap, and the rest is unexplained. This sample gives tens of thousands of clones in total; 70% to 90% of them show up just once. The ten largest clones take up less than 1% of the sample. What the work shows at the level of the full study, not this receptor alone: In the 0.1-3.0 mg/kg groups, partial responders had among the lowest normalized peripheral clonal expansion, particularly in CD8+ T cells. At doses of 0.1 to 3.0 mg/kg, clonal expansion of both CD4+ and CD8+ blood T cells was observed from baseline to week 6. Low levels of normalized T-cell clonal expansion were also seen in some nonresponding patients. The antigen specificity of the peripheral T cells that underwent clonal expansion was not determined. After ivuxolimab, expanded clones were on average more numerous among CD8+ T cells than among CD4+ T cells.

The trial excluded patients who had a history of autoimmune disease or who were on systemic immunosuppression. Peripheral blood for TCR sequencing was collected from all dose cohorts at baseline, on cycle 4 day 1, and on cycle 7 day 1. The samples were taken from a phase I, first-in-human, multicenter, open-label dose-escalation trial of ivuxolimab. Adults with locally advanced or metastatic melanoma, renal cell carcinoma, hepatocellular carcinoma or head and neck squamous cell carcinoma were enrolled in the trial. Before TCR sequencing, CD4+ T cells and CD8+ T cells from peripheral blood were sorted into separate populations. From cysteine to phenylalanine, the CDR3 is 15 amino acids long. Of all the DNA, just the CDR3 is kept, 45 bases in frame from base 1. From a lookup of the germline V gene, CDR1 and CDR2 are SGHRS and YFSETQ. Trimmed from V: 0 bases; trimmed from J: 7 bases; junction bases lacking a gene match: 7.

The source of this sequence is an adult with an advanced solid tumor such as melanoma, head and neck, liver or kidney cancer. The sample here was CD4+ or CD8+ T cells sorted from blood, taken in a trial of the OX40 agonist ivuxolimab. The rearrangement joined TRBV5-1 to TRBJ2-1; 7 bases in the junction line up with TRBD2. In nucleotides, the sequence is TGCGCCAGCAGCTTGGACGGGAGGACCGGGAATGAGCAGTTCTTC. Translated, this is CASSLDGRTGNEQFF.